These T cell receptor beta chains were read from a single sample in a study of OX40 agonist ivuxolimab in advanced cancers. Clones were sequenced by immunoSEQ multiplex PCR, and TCRdb holds only the in-frame ones, with some missing. Of around 36,000 clones in the sample, roughly three quarters were seen once. Here the sequenced sample was CD4+ or CD8+ T cells sorted from blood, taken in a trial of the OX40 agonist ivuxolimab. All receptors derive from an adult with an advanced solid tumor such as melanoma, head and neck, liver or kidney cancer. The CDR3 runs from the conserved cysteine through the conserved F or W. Fields, in order: V gene, J gene, D gene, clone size, CDR3 DNA, CDR3 protein. The D gene is left open where the match is weak. Some rows mark clone size as missing; the rest say once, few, many or name a class of expanded clone.

v_call: TRBV30; j_call: TRBJ2-4; d_call: NA; clone_size: NA; cdr3_nt: TGTGCCTGGGCCGGCCCAGCCAAAAACATTCAGTACTTC; cdr3_aa: CAWAGPAKNIQYF
v_call: TRBV11-1; j_call: TRBJ2-1; d_call: TRBD2; clone_size: NA; cdr3_nt: TGTGCCAGCAGCTTAGGAAGCAGCGGGAGGATCAATGAGCAGTTCTTC; cdr3_aa: CASSLGSSGRINEQFF
v_call: TRBV6-5; j_call: TRBJ2-7; d_call: TRBD2; clone_size: NA; cdr3_nt: TGTGCCAGCAGGCACACTAGCGGGAACAGCTACGAGCAGTACTTC; cdr3_aa: CASRHTSGNSYEQYF
v_call: TRBV6-1; j_call: TRBJ1-6; d_call: NA; clone_size: NA; cdr3_nt: TGTGCCAGCACTATAGGACACTCACCCCTCCACTTT; cdr3_aa: CASTIGHSPLHF
v_call: TRBV5-1; j_call: TRBJ1-3; d_call: NA; clone_size: NA; cdr3_nt: TGCGCCAGCAAACCAGGGGCTAACTCTGGAAACACCATATATTTT; cdr3_aa: CASKPGANSGNTIYF
v_call: TRBV11-1; j_call: TRBJ2-3; d_call: TRBD1; clone_size: NA; cdr3_nt: TGTGCCAGCAGCCCCGGACAGGCTAACACAGATACGCAGTATTTT; cdr3_aa: CASSPGQANTDTQYF
v_call: TRBV6-1; j_call: TRBJ2-7; d_call: NA; clone_size: NA; cdr3_nt: TGTGCCAGCAGTGACAGGGGCGCCCTAACCTTCTCCTACGAGCAGTACTTC; cdr3_aa: CASSDRGALTFSYEQYF
v_call: TRBV6-1; j_call: TRBJ2-7; d_call: TRBD1; clone_size: few; cdr3_nt: TGTGCCAGCAGTGAAAGAACAGGGGGCTCGGGGACCTACGAGCAGTACTTC; cdr3_aa: CASSERTGGSGTYEQYF
v_call: TRBV7-6; j_call: TRBJ1-1; d_call: NA; clone_size: once; cdr3_nt: TGTGCCAGCACCCAGGTGGACGGACGGAACACTGAAGCTTTCTTT; cdr3_aa: CASTQVDGRNTEAFF
v_call: TRBV5-1; j_call: TRBJ1-2; d_call: NA; clone_size: once; cdr3_nt: TGCGCCAGCAGCTTGACCGTCAACTACTGGGAGGGCTACACCTTC; cdr3_aa: CASSLTVNYWEGYTF
v_call: TRBV28; j_call: TRBJ2-2; d_call: TRBD2; clone_size: medium-sized; cdr3_nt: TGTGCCAGCCAAAGCGGGGGTAACACCGGGGAGCTGTTTTTT; cdr3_aa: CASQSGGNTGELFF
v_call: TRBV6-5; j_call: TRBJ2-7; d_call: TRBD2; clone_size: NA; cdr3_nt: TGTGCCAGCAGAACGGGACTAGGGAACGAGCAGTACTTC; cdr3_aa: CASRTGLGNEQYF
v_call: TRBV2; j_call: TRBJ2-5; d_call: NA; clone_size: once; cdr3_nt: TGTGCCGGCCAGAGGGACTTGAAAGAGACCCAGTACTTC; cdr3_aa: CAGQRDLKETQYF
v_call: TRBV5-1; j_call: TRBJ1-2; d_call: NA; clone_size: few; cdr3_nt: TGCGCCAGCAGCGACGGACTTTTGGGCTACACCTTC; cdr3_aa: CASSDGLLGYTF
v_call: TRBV9; j_call: TRBJ2-3; d_call: NA; clone_size: NA; cdr3_nt: TGTGCCAGCAGCGTCTTGGGGGGCACAGATACGCAGTATTTT; cdr3_aa: CASSVLGGTDTQYF
v_call: TRBV5-5; j_call: TRBJ1-5; d_call: TRBD1; clone_size: few; cdr3_nt: TGTGCCAGCAGCTTAGTCGGGACAGGGGGCTTTAATCAGCCCCAGCATTTT; cdr3_aa: CASSLVGTGGFNQPQHF
v_call: TRBV7-3; j_call: TRBJ2-7; d_call: TRBD1; clone_size: NA; cdr3_nt: TGTGCCAGCAGCTTAGCGGGGACAGGCATCTACGAGCAGTACTTC; cdr3_aa: CASSLAGTGIYEQYF
v_call: TRBV27; j_call: TRBJ2-3; d_call: NA; clone_size: NA; cdr3_nt: TGTGCCAGCAGTTTTCCTGCGGGGAGTACGCAGTATTTT; cdr3_aa: CASSFPAGSTQYF
v_call: TRBV7-9; j_call: TRBJ1-6; d_call: TRBD1; clone_size: few; cdr3_nt: TGTGCCAGCAGCTCAACGGGACAGGGGAATTCACCCCTCCACTTT; cdr3_aa: CASSSTGQGNSPLHF
v_call: TRBV5-1; j_call: TRBJ2-7; d_call: NA; clone_size: NA; cdr3_nt: TGCGCCAGCAGCTGGTCGGGGACGGAGACCTACGAGCAGTACTTC; cdr3_aa: CASSWSGTETYEQYF
v_call: TRBV4-2; j_call: TRBJ2-1; d_call: TRBD2; clone_size: NA; cdr3_nt: TGTGCCAGCAGTCCCGAGACTAGCGGGGGGGAACGGTTCTTC; cdr3_aa: CASSPETSGGERFF
v_call: TRBV19; j_call: TRBJ1-1; d_call: NA; clone_size: NA; cdr3_nt: TGTGCCAGTACCCAGGACAGCAGGAACACTGAAGCTTTCTTT; cdr3_aa: CASTQDSRNTEAFF
v_call: TRBV7-3; j_call: TRBJ2-7; d_call: TRBD2; clone_size: NA; cdr3_nt: TGTGCCAGCAGCAAAACCAGCGGGAGTAGTAACGAGCAGTACTTC; cdr3_aa: CASSKTSGSSNEQYF
v_call: TRBV29-1; j_call: TRBJ2-7; d_call: NA; clone_size: NA; cdr3_nt: TGCAGCGCCTCCAGCGTCTACGAGCAGTACTTC; cdr3_aa: CSASSVYEQYF
v_call: TRBV19; j_call: TRBJ2-7; d_call: NA; clone_size: medium-sized; cdr3_nt: TGTGCCAGTAGTATAGCTACGTCTTCCCTTGGCTACGAGCAGTACTTC; cdr3_aa: CASSIATSSLGYEQYF
v_call: TRBV15; j_call: TRBJ2-5; d_call: TRBD1; clone_size: NA; cdr3_nt: TGTGCCACCAGCAGGGGGGGACAGGGGGACCAAGAGACCCAGTACTTC; cdr3_aa: CATSRGGQGDQETQYF
v_call: TRBV12-5; j_call: TRBJ2-7; d_call: NA; clone_size: medium-sized; cdr3_nt: TGTGCTAGTGGTTTGGCAAGTTACGAGCAGTACTTC; cdr3_aa: CASGLASYEQYF
v_call: TRBV7-3; j_call: TRBJ2-5; d_call: TRBD2; clone_size: NA; cdr3_nt: TGTGCCAGCAGCTTAGCGGGAGGGCCTTTGGAGACCCAGTACTTC; cdr3_aa: CASSLAGGPLETQYF
v_call: TRBV13; j_call: TRBJ1-1; d_call: TRBD1; clone_size: few; cdr3_nt: TGTGCCAGCAGCAGACCCTCGACAGGGGCAATCAACACTGAAGCTTTCTTT; cdr3_aa: CASSRPSTGAINTEAFF
v_call: TRBV9; j_call: TRBJ1-2; d_call: TRBD1; clone_size: NA; cdr3_nt: TGTGCCAGCAGCGTTGAGGGGGCCAACTATGGCTACACCTTC; cdr3_aa: CASSVEGANYGYTF
v_call: TRBV28; j_call: TRBJ2-7; d_call: NA; clone_size: few; cdr3_nt: TGTGCCAGCAGTTCCCGAGGAACAGGGAACTACGAGCAGTACTTC; cdr3_aa: CASSSRGTGNYEQYF
v_call: TRBV30; j_call: TRBJ2-2; d_call: NA; clone_size: NA; cdr3_nt: TGTGCCTGGAGTGTACTCGGGGAGCTGTTTTTT; cdr3_aa: CAWSVLGELFF
v_call: TRBV7-2; j_call: TRBJ2-5; d_call: TRBD2; clone_size: NA; cdr3_nt: TGTGCCAGCAGCACACGGGCGGACACTAGCGCTGAGACCCAGTACTTC; cdr3_aa: CASSTRADTSAETQYF
v_call: TRBV28; j_call: TRBJ2-3; d_call: NA; clone_size: NA; cdr3_nt: TGTGCCAGCAGTCCCCCTGACGGAAACACGCAGTATTTT; cdr3_aa: CASSPPDGNTQYF
v_call: TRBV4-1; j_call: TRBJ2-3; d_call: NA; clone_size: once; cdr3_nt: TGCGCCAGCAGCCAATGGGCCAACGGGGATACGCAGTATTTT; cdr3_aa: CASSQWANGDTQYF